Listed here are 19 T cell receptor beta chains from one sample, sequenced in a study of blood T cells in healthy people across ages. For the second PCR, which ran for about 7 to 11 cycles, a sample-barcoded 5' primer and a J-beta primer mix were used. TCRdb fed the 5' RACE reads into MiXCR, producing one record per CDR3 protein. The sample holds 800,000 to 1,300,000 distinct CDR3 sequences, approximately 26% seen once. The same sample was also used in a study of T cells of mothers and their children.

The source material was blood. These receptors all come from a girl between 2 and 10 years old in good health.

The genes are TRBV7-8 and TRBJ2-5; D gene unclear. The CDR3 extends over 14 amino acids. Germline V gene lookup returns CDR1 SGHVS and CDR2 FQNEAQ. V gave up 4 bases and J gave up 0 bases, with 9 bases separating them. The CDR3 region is CASSSQKYQETQYF. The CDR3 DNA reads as TGTGCCAGCAGCTCCCAGAAGTACCAAGAGACCCAGTACTTC.

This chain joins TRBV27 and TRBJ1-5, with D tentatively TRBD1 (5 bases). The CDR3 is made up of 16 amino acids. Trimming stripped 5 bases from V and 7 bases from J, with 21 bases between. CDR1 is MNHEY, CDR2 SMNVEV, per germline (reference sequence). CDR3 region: CASSRPSRLGEQPQHF. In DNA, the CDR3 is TGTGCCAGCAGTCGACCCTCAAGGTTAGGGGAACAGCCCCAGCATTTT.

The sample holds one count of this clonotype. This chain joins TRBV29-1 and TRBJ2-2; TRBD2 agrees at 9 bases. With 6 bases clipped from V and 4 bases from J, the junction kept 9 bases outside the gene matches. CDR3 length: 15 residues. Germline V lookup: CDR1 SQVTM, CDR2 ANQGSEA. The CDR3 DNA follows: TGCAGCGTCGATCCCGGGACTAGCCCCACCGGGGAGCTGTTTTTT. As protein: CSVDPGTSPTGELFF.

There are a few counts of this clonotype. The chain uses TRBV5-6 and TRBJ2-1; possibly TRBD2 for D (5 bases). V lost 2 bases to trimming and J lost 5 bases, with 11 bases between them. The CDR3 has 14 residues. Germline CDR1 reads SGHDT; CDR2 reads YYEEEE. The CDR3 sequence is CASSLWESDNEQFF. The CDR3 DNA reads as TGTGCCAGCAGCTTATGGGAGAGCGACAATGAGCAGTTCTTC.

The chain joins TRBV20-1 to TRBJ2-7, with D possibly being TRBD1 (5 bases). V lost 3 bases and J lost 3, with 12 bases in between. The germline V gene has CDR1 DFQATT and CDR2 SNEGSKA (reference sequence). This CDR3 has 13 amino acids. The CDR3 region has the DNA TGCAGTGCTAGCCTTGGACAACACTACGAGCAGTACTTC. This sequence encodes CSASLGQHYEQYF.

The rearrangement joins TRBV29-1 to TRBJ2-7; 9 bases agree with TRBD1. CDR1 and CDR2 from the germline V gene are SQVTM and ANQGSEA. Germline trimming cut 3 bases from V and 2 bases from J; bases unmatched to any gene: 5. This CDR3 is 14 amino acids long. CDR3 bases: TGCAGCGTTGATGAGACAGGGGGGACCTACGAGCAGTACTTC. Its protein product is CSVDETGGTYEQYF.

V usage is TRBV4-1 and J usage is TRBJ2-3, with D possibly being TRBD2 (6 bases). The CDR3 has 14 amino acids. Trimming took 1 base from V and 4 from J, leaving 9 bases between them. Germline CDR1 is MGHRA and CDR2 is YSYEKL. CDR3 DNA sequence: TGCGCCAGCAGCCAAGTAGGGGAGGCAGATACGCAGTATTTT. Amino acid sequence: CASSQVGEADTQYF.

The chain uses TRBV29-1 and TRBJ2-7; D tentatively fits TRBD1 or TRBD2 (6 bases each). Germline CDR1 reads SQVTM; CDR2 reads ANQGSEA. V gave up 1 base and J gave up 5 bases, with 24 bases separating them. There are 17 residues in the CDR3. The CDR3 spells CSVEGYSGEVTVHEQYF. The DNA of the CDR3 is TGCAGCGTTGAAGGGTATTCAGGGGAGGTCACAGTCCACGAGCAGTACTTC.

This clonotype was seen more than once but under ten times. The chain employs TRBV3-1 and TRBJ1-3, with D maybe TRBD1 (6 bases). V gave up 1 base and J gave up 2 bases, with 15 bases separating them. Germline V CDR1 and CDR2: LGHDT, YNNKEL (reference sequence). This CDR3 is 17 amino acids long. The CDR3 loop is CASSQASTGGTGNTIYF. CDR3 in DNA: TGTGCCAGCAGCCAAGCCTCGACAGGAGGGACTGGAAACACCATATATTTT. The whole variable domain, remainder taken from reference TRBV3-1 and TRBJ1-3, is DTAVSQTPKYLVTQMGNDKSIKCEQNLGHDTMYWYKQDSKKFLKIMFSYNNKELIINETVPNRFSPKSPDKAHLNLHINSLELGDSAVYFCASSQASTGGTGNTIYFGEGSWLTVV.

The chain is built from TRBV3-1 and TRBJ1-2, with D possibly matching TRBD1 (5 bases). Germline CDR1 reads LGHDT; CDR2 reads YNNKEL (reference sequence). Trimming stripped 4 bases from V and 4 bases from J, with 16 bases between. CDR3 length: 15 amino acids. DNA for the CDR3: TGTGCCAGCAGCCCCACCAAGGGGAGAGGCTATGGCTACACCTTC. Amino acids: CASSPTKGRGYGYTF.

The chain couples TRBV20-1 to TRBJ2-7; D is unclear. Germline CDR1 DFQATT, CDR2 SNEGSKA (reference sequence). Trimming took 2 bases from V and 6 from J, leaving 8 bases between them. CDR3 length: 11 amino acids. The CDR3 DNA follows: TGCAGTGCTAGAAGGGTTGGCGAGCAGTACTTC. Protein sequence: CSARRVGEQYF.

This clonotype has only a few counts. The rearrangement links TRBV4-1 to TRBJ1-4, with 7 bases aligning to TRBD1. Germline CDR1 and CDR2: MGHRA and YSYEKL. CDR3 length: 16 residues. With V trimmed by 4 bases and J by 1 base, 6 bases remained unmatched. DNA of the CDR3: TGCGCCAGCAGCCGAGCAGGGGGTGGAACTAATGAAAAACTGTTTTTT. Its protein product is CASSRAGGGTNEKLFF.

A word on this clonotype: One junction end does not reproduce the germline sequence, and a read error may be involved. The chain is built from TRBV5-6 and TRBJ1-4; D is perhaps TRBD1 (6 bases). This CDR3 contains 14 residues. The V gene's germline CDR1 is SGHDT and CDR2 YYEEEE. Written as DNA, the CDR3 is TGTGCCAGCAGCCGGGGACAAACTAATGAAGAACTGTTTTTT. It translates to CASSRGQTNEELFF. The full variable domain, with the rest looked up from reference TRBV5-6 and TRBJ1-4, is DAGVTQSPTHLIKTRGQQVTLRCSPKSGHDTVSWYQQALGQGPQFIFQYYEEEERQRGNFPDRFSGHQFPNYSSELNVNALLLGDSALYLCASSRGQTNEELFFGSGTQLSVL.

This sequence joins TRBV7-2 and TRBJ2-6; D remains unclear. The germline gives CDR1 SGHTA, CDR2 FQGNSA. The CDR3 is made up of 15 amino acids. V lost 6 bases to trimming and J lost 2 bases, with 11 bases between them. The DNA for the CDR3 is TGTGCCAGCAGGCTCTTCTTAGCTGGGGCCAACGTCCTGACTTTC. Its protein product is CASRLFLAGANVLTF.

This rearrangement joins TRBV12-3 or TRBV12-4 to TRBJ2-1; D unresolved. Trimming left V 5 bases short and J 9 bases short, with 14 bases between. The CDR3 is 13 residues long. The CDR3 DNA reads TGTGCCAGCAGTCCCGCCTTTTTGGGTGAGCAGTTCTTC. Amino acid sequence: CASSPAFLGEQFF.

In nucleotides, the CDR3 is TGTGCCAGCAGCCAGGGGAGGGCCCCCGAAAAACTGTTTTTT. Protein product: CASSQGRAPEKLFF. The V call is TRBV7-9, the J call TRBJ1-4; D is possibly TRBD1 (6 bases). This CDR3 is built from 14 residues. V was trimmed by 5 bases and J by 8 bases, leaving 15 bases between them. Germline V gene data show CDR1 as SEHNR and CDR2 as FQNEAQ (reference sequence).

The chain's CDR3 is CSVSPSADEQYF. The DNA of the CDR3 is TGCAGCGTTTCCCCATCGGCGGACGAGCAGTACTTC. The chain carries TRBV29-1 and TRBJ2-7; D gene uncertain. Germline-derived CDR1 and CDR2 are SQVTM and ANQGSEA. V lost 5 bases and J 5 bases, leaving 13 bases between the germline ends. This CDR3 spans 12 amino acids.

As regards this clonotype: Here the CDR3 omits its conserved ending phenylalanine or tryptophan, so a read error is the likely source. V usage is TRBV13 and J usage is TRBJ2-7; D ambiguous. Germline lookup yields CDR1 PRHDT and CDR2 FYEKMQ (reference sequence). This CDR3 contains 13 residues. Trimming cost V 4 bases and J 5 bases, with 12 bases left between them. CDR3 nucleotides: TGTGCCAGCAGCTCCTACGACTTCCACGAGCAGTACTTG. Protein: CASSSYDFHEQYL.

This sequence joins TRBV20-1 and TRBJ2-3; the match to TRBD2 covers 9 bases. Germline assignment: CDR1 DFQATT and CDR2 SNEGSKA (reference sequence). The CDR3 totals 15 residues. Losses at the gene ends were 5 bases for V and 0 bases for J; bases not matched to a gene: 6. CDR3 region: CSAPGLALSTDTQYF. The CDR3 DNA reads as TGCAGTGCTCCAGGACTAGCGCTGAGCACAGATACGCAGTATTTT.